This T cell receptor (beta chain) emerged from a study of control samples from healthy donors and cancer patients. Trimming took 4 bases from V and 2 from J, leaving 20 bases between them. The CDR3 is 17 residues long. Per germline, CDR1 KGHSH and CDR2 LQKENI. Produced via immunoSEQ multiplex PCR; TCRdb's table is partial and in-frame only. The sample yields under 65,000 clones, roughly 86% seen once. The sequenced sample was PBMCs. V gene TRBV18 combines with J gene TRBJ1-1; D might be TRBD1 (6 bases). This sequence was found in a woman aged 55-75 years with lung cancer. The CDR3 region is CASSHDRLQWGNTEAFF. CDR3 DNA: TGTGCCAGCTCACACGACAGGCTTCAATGGGGCAACACTGAAGCTTTCTTT.